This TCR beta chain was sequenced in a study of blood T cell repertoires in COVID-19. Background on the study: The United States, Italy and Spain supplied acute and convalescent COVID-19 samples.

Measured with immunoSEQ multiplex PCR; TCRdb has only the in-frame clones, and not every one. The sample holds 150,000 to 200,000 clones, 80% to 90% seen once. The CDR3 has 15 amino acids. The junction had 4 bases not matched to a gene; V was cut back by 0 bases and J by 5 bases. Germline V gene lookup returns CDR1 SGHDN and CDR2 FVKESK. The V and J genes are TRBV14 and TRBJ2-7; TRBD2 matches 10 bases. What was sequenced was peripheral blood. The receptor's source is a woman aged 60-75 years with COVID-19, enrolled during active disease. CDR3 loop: CASSQDQAGGDEQYF. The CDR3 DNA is TGTGCCAGCAGCCAAGATCAAGCGGGAGGGGACGAGCAGTACTTC. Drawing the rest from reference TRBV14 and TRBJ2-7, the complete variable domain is EAGVTQFPSHSVIEKGQTVTLRCDPISGHDNLYWYRRVMGKEIKFLLHFVKESKQDESGMPNNRFLAERTGGTYSTLKVQPAELEDSGVYFCASSQDQAGGDEQYFGPGTRLTVT.